The clone carrying this T cell receptor (beta chain) counts as large (0.1 to 1%). Its cognate antigen is unknown. Four subsets defined by PD-1 and/or TIGIT were sorted from live CD3+CD8+TCRalphabeta+ cells. Using around 16 ng of total RNA, TCR libraries were made with the QIAseq Immune Repertoire TCR panel. TCRdb reanalysed the reads using MiXCR and keeps one entry per CDR3 protein. The data hold under 500 distinct CDR3 sequences, with 5.5% to 7.5% observed a single time. This CDR3 has 17 amino acids. The germline V gene has CDR1 MDHEN and CDR2 SYDVKM. Deletions cut 5 bases from V and 4 bases from J, with 24 bases between. This sample was included in a study of circulating CD8 cells and anti-PD-1 response in melanoma. Findings of the study overall: Under 7.5% of TRB clonotypes were shared between subsets at M1.

This chain joins TRBV28 and TRBJ2-7; the D gene could be TRBD1 or TRBD2 (6 bases each). The sequence came from a human donor with melanoma. Here the sequenced sample was CD8+ T cells from PBMCs, taken at baseline or after one month of anti-PD-1 therapy (not recorded which). The CDR3 is CASSAGTRRGILYEQYF. The DNA for the CDR3 is TGTGCCAGCAGTGCCGGGACCCGGAGGGGGATTTTGTACGAGCAGTACTTC.